A selection of T cell receptor beta chains follows, all from one sample in a study of cytomegalovirus exposure and HLA in healthy donors. TCRdb's copy holds only in-frame clones and misses some; the assay was immunoSEQ multiplex PCR. Among 70,000 to 85,000 clones listed, under 70% were seen once. The material sequenced was PBMCs. These receptors came from a young man in good health and CMV-seropositive. The CDR3 runs from the conserved cysteine through the conserved F or W. Only part of the rows carry a size: once, few, many, or a class if the clone is expanded.

v_gene	abundance	j_gene	CDR3aa
TRBV12-5	few	TRBJ1-1	CASGMNTGTANTEAFF
TRBV12-5	NA	TRBJ1-6	CASGSQGPRGPLHF
TRBV29-1	NA	TRBJ2-5	CSVGEGATETQYF
TRBV5-4	NA	TRBJ2-7	CASSAGGSYEQYF
TRBV29-1	few	TRBJ2-5	CSVQLAGVTETQYF
TRBV5-6	NA	TRBJ1-2	CASSFRDRGYYGYTF
TRBV28	NA	TRBJ2-7	CASAKRGQGSYYEQYF
TRBV19	NA	TRBJ2-2	CAAEGDTGELFF
TRBV30	NA	TRBJ2-3	CATSPRGGLTDTQYF
TRBV10-3	NA	TRBJ2-7	CAISGGGTGGRYEQYF